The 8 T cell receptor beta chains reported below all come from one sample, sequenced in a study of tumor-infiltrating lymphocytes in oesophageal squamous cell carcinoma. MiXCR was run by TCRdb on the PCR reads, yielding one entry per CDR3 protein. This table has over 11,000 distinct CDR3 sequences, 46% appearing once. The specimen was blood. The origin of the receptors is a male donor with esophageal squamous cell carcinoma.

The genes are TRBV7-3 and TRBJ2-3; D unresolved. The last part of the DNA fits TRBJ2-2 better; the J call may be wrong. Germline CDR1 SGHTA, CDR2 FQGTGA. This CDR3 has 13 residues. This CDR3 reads CASSLRPTGELFF. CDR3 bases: TGTGCCAGCAGCTTAAGGCCCACCGGGGAGCTGTTTTTT.

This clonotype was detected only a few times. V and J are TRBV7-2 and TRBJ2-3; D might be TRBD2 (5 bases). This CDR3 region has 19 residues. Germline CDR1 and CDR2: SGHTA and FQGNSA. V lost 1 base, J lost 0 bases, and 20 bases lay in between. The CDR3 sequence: CASSLVRTSRTPSTDTQYF. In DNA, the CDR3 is TGTGCCAGCAGCTTAGTCCGGACTTCCCGCACCCCTAGCACAGATACGCAGTATTTT.

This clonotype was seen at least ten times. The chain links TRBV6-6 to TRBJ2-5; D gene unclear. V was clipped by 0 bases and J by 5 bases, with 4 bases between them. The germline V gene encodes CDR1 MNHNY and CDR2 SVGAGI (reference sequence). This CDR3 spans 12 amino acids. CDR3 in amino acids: CASSYSLETQYF. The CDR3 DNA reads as TGTGCCAGCAGTTACTCGCTGGAGACCCAGTACTTC.

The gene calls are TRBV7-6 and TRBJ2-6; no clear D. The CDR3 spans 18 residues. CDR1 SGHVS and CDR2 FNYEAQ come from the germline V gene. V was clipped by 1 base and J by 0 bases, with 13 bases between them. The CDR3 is CASSLEASTSSGANVLTF. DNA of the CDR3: TGTGCCAGCAGCTTAGAGGCCAGCACCAGCTCTGGGGCCAACGTCCTGACTTTC. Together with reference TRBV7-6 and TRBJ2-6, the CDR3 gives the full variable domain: GAGVSQSPRYKVTKRGQDVALRCDPISGHVSLYWYRQALGQGPEFLTYFNYEAQQDKSGLPNDRFSAERPEGSISTLTIQRTEQRDSAMYRCASSLEASTSSGANVLTFGAGSRLTVL.

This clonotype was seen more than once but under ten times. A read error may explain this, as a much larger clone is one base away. Here the CDR3 reads CASSPRGTGRTSEQFF. The CDR3 DNA sequence: TGTGCCAGCAGTCCCCGGGGGACAGGGAGGACGAGCGAGCAGTTCTTC. The V gene is TRBV28, the J gene TRBJ2-1; 9 bases fit TRBD1. CDR3 length: 16 amino acids. Germline CDR1 reads MDHEN; CDR2 reads SYDVKM. Unmatched junction bases numbered 15, after V lost 5 bases and J lost 10 bases.

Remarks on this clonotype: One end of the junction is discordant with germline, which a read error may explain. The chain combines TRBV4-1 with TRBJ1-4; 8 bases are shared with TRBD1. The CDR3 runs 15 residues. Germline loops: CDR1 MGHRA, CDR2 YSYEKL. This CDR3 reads CASNQADRVWEKLFF. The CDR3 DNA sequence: TGCGCCAGCAACCAAGCGGACAGGGTTTGGGAAAAACTGTTTTTT.

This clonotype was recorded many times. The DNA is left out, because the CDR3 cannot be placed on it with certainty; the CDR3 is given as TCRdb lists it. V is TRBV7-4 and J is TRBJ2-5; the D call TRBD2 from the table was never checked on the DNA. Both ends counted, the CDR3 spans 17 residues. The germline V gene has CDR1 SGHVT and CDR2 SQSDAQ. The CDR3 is CASSLALRVFRRLHLRF.

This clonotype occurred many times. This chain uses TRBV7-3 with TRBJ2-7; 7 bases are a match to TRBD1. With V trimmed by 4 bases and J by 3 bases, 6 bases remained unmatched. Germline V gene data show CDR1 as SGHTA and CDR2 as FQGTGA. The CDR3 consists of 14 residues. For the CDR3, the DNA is TGTGCCAGCAGCTCTCACAGGGGCCGCTACGAGCAGTACTTC. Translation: CASSSHRGRYEQYF.